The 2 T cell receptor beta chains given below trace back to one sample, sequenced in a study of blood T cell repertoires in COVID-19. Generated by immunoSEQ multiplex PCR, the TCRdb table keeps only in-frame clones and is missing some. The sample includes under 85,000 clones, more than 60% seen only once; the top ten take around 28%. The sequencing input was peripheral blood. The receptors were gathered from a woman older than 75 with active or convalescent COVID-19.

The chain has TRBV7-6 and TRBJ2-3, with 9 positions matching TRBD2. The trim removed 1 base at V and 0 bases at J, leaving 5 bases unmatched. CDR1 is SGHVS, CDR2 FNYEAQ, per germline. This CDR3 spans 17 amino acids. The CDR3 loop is CASSLELAGYSTDTQYF. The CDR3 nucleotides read TGTGCCAGCAGCTTAGAACTAGCGGGCTACAGCACAGATACGCAGTATTTT.

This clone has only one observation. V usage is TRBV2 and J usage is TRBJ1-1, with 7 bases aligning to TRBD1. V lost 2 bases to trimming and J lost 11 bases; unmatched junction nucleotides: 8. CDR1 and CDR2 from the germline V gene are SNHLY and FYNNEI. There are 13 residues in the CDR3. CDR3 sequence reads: CASSEQGGVMAFF. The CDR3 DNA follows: TGTGCCAGCAGTGAACAGGGGGGCGTAATGGCTTTCTTT.